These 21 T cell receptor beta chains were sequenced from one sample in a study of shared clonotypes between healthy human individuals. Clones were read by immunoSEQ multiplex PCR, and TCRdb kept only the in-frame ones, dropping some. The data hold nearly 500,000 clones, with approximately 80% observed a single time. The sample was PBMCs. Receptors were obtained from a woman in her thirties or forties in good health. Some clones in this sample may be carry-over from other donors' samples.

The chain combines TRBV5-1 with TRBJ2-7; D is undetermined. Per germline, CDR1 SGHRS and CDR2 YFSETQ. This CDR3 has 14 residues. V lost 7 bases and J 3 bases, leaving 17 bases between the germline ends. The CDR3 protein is CASSRTEENYEQYF. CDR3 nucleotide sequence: TGCGCCAGCTCCCGGACGGAAGAAAACTACGAGCAGTACTTC.

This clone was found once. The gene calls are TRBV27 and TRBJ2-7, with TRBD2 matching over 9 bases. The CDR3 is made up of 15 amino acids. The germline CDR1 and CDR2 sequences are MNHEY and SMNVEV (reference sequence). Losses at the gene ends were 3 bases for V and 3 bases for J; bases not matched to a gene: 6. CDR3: CASSFLAGGGYEQYF. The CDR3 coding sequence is TGTGCCAGCAGTTTTTTGGCGGGAGGGGGCTACGAGCAGTACTTC.

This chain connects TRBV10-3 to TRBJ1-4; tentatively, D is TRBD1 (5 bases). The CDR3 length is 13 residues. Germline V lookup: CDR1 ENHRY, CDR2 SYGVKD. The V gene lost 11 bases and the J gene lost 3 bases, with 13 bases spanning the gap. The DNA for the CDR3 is TGTGCCGCTCAGACAGCCCCTAATGAAAAACTGTTTTTT. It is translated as CAAQTAPNEKLFF.

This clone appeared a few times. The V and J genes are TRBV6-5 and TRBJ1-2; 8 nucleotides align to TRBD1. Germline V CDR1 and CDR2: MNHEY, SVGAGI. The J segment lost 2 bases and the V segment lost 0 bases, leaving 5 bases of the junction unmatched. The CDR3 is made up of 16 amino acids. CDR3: CASSYSRDRTNYGYTF. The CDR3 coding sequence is TGTGCCAGCAGTTACTCCCGGGACAGGACAAACTATGGCTACACCTTC.

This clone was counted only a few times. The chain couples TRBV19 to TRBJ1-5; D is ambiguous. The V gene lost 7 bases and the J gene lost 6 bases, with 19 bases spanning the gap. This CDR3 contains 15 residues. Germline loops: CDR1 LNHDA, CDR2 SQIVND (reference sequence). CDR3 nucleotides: TGTGCCAGTACTCATCCCGGTGGCGCGGGTCAGCCCCAGCATTTT. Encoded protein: CASTHPGGAGQPQHF.

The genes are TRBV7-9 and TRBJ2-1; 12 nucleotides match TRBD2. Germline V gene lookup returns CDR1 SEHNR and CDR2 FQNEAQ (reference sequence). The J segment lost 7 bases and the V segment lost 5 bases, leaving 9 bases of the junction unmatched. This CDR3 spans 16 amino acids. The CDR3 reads CASSPRLAGVFNEQFF. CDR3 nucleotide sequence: TGTGCCAGCAGCCCAAGACTAGCGGGAGTGTTTAATGAGCAGTTCTTC.

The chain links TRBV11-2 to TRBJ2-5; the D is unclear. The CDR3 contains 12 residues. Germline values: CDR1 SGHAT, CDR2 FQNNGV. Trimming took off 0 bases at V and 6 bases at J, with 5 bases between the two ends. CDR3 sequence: CASSLDLQTQYF. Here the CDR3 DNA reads TGTGCCAGCAGCTTAGATCTCCAGACCCAGTACTTC.

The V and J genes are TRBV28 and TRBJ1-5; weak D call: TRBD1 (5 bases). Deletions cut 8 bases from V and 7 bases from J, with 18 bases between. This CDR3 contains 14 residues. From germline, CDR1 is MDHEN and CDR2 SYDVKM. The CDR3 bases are TGTGCCAGCCTCGACGTGGGGCTCTTGCAGCCCCAGCATTTT. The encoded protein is CASLDVGLLQPQHF. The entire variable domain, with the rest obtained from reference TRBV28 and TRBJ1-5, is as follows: DVKVTQSSRYLVKRTGEKVFLECVQDMDHENMFWYRQDPGLGLRLIYFSYDVKMKEKGDIPEGYSVSREKKERFSLILESASTNQTSMYLCASLDVGLLQPQHFGDGTRLSIL.

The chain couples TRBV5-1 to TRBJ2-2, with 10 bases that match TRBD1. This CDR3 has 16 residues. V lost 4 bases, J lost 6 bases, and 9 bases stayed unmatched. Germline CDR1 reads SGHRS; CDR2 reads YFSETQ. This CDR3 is CASSIGQGDWSGELFF. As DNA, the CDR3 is TGCGCCAGCAGCATCGGACAGGGGGATTGGTCCGGGGAGCTGTTTTTT.

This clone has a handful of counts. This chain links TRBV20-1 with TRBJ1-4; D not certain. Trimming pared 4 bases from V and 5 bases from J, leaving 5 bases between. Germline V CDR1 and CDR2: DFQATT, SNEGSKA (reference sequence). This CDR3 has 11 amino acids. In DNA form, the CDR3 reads TGCAGTGCTAAACAGAATGAAAAACTGTTTTTT. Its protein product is CSAKQNEKLFF.

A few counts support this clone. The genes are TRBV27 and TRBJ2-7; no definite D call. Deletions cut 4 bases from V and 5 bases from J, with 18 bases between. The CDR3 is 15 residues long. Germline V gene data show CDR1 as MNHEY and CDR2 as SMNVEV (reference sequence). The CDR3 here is CASSSLGGGFDEQYF. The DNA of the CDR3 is TGTGCCAGCAGTTCCCTCGGCGGTGGGTTCGACGAGCAGTACTTC.

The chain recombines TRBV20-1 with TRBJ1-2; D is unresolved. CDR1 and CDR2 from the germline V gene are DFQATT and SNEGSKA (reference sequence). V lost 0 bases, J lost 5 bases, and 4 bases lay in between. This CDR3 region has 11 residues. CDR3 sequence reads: CSARDGYGYTF. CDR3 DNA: TGCAGTGCTAGAGACGGGTATGGCTACACCTTC.

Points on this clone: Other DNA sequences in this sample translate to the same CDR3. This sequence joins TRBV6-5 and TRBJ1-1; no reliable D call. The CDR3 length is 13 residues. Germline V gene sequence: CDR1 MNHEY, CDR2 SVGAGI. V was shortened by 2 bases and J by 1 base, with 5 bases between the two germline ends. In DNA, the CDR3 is TGTGCCAGCAGTTACGGTAGGAACACTGAAGCTTTCTTT. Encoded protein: CASSYGRNTEAFF.

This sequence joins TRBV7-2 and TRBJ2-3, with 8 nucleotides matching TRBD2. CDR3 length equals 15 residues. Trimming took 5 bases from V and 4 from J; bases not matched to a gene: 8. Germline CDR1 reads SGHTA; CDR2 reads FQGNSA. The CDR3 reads CASSQRLASPDTQYF. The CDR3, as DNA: TGTGCCAGCAGCCAGAGACTAGCGAGCCCAGATACGCAGTATTTT.

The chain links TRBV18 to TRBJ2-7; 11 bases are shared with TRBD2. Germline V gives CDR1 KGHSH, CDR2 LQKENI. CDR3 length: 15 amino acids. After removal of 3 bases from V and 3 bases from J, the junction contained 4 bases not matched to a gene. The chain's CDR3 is CASSPGTSGIYEQYF. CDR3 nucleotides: TGTGCCAGCTCACCCGGGACTAGCGGTATCTACGAGCAGTACTTC.

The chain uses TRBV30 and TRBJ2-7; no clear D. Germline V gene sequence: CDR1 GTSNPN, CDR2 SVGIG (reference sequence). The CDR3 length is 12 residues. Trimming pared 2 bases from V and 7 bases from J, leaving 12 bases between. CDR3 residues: CAWSPNELEQYF. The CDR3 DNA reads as TGTGCCTGGAGTCCAAATGAACTTGAGCAGTACTTC.

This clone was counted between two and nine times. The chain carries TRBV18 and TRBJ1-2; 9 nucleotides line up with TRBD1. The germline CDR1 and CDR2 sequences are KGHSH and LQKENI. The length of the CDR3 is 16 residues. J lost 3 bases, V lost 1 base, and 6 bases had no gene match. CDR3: CASSPRTGGNDYGYTF. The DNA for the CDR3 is TGTGCCAGCTCACCACGAACAGGGGGCAACGACTATGGCTACACCTTC.

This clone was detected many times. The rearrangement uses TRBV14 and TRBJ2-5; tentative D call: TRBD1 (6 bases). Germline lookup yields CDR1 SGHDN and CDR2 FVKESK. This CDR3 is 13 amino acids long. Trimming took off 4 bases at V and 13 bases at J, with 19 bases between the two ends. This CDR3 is CASSLILGDRMYF. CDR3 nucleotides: TGTGCCAGCAGCCTAATTTTGGGAGACAGGATGTACTTC.

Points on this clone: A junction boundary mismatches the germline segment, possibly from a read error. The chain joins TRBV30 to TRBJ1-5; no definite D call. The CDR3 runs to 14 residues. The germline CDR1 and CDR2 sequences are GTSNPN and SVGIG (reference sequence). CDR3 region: CAWSVRILNQPRHF. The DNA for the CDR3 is TGTGCCTGGAGTGTACGTATCCTCAATCAGCCCCGGCATTTT.

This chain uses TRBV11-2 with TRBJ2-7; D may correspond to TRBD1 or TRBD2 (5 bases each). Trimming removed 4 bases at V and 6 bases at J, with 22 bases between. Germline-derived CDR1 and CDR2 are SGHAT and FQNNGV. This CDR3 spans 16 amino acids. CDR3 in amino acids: CASSSMGRDPKTEQYF. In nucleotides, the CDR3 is TGTGCCAGCAGCTCCATGGGCCGGGACCCCAAAACCGAGCAGTACTTC.

The CDR3 region has the DNA TGTGCCAGTAGTCCGGACAGGGCATCCTACGAGCAGTACTTC. It encodes CASSPDRASYEQYF. J is TRBJ2-7 and V is TRBV19, with 8 nucleotides matching TRBD1. This CDR3 contains 14 residues. Germline assignment: CDR1 LNHDA and CDR2 SQIVND (reference sequence). Trimming took 5 bases from V and 1 from J; bases not matched to a gene: 4.